The 8 T cell receptor beta chains given below trace back to one sample, sequenced in a study of identical twins. TCRdb re-called the 5' RACE reads with MiXCR, one entry per CDR3 protein. This sample carries under 250,000 distinct CDR3 sequences, more than 6.5% of them seen once, and the ten largest clones take less than 2%. This sample was also put to use in a study of yellow fever vaccine responses in identical twins.

The sequenced sample was memory (CD45RO+) T cells sorted from blood. Source of these receptors: a woman aged 18-30 years in good health.

The chain carries TRBV19 and TRBJ2-3; D is perhaps TRBD1 (6 bases). CDR1 and CDR2 from the germline V gene are LNHDA and SQIVND (reference sequence). V shed 5 bases and J shed 0 bases, with 12 bases lying between them. This CDR3 has 15 amino acids. CDR3 in amino acids: CASSDMGASTDTQYF. Here the CDR3 DNA reads TGTGCCAGTAGTGACATGGGGGCTAGCACAGATACGCAGTATTTT.

This clonotype was detected ten times or more. The chain uses TRBV20-1 and TRBJ2-1, with D hard to call. From germline, CDR1 is DFQATT and CDR2 SNEGSKA (reference sequence). The CDR3 totals 14 residues. The V end lost 3 bases, the J end lost 1 base, and 10 bases lay between the germline ends. DNA for the CDR3: TGCAGTGCTAGCCGAACCCAATCCTACAATGAGCAGTTCTTC. It translates to CSASRTQSYNEQFF.

At least ten counts were recorded for this clonotype. The chain carries TRBV20-1 and TRBJ1-1, with D unresolved. CDR1 and CDR2 from the germline V gene are DFQATT and SNEGSKA (reference sequence). The CDR3 covers 14 residues. The ends were cut back, 6 bases at V and 0 bases at J, with 14 bases in the middle. The CDR3 spells CSAMRGDLNTEAFF. Here the CDR3 DNA reads TGCAGTGCCATGAGAGGAGACTTGAACACTGAAGCTTTCTTT.

The chain joins TRBV2 to TRBJ2-3; TRBD2 might be the D (6 bases). Germline-derived CDR1 and CDR2 are SNHLY and FYNNEI. The CDR3 covers 15 residues. V lost 5 bases to trimming and J lost 2 bases, with 14 bases between them. The CDR3 loop reads CASSPGAGNTDTQYF. CDR3 sequence (DNA): TGTGCCAGCAGTCCTGGGGCGGGGAACACAGATACGCAGTATTTT.

This clonotype has ten or more counts. J is TRBJ2-1 and V is TRBV28; TRBD1 matches 7 bases. The V and J ends lost 6 bases and 13 bases, in that order; junction bases with no gene match: 15. Germline CDR1 and CDR2: MDHEN and SYDVKM. The CDR3 sequence is 14 residues long. CDR3 protein: CASSTTRQGRPQFF. Here the CDR3 DNA reads TGTGCCAGCAGCACGACCCGACAGGGTCGGCCTCAGTTCTTC.

This clonotype was observed a handful of times. This chain links TRBV6-6 with TRBJ1-5; maybe TRBD1 (5 bases). The CDR3 has 12 amino acids. Germline V gene data show CDR1 as MNHNY and CDR2 as SVGAGI (reference sequence). The V gene lost 9 bases and the J gene lost 4 bases, with 10 bases spanning the gap. In nucleotides, the CDR3 is TGTGCCAGTAGGGAGGGGAATCAGCCCCAGCATTTT. Its translation: CASREGNQPQHF.

Note on this clonotype: One end of the junction is discordant with germline, which a read error may explain. The chain joins TRBV6-2 or TRBV6-3 to TRBJ2-7; perhaps TRBD1 as D (5 bases). The CDR3 runs 11 residues. The germline V gene has CDR1 MNHEY and CDR2 SVGEGT. The CDR3 loop is CASTGSSEQYF. DNA of the CDR3: TGTGCCAGCACAGGGTCCTCCGAGCAGTACTTC.

The chain employs TRBV20-1 and TRBJ2-7, with a tentative D call TRBD2 (6 bases). From germline, CDR1 is DFQATT and CDR2 SNEGSKA (reference sequence). With 3 bases removed from V and 5 bases from J, the gap between germline ends came to 11 bases. The CDR3 contains 12 residues. The CDR3 DNA reads as TGCAGTGCTAGCGGGAGTGAGGACGAGCAGTACTTC. This sequence encodes CSASGSEDEQYF.